A single T cell receptor (beta chain) is shown here with its context. What this receptor recognizes is not known. The cohort was made up of roughly 670 healthy bone marrow donors. Cohort members were all nominally healthy when sampled, although unrecorded immune exposures were likely present. The donor tested CMV seronegative and was one of the 352 seronegative cohort members. A peripheral blood sample was collected from each donor, and TCR beta sequencing was performed on peripheral blood mononuclear cells. Genomic DNA was extracted from the blood cell samples with the Qiagen DNeasy Blood Extraction Kit. Receptor amplification or capture employed the immunoSEQ multiplex PCR assay. The multiplex PCR relied on a mix of 60 forward primers for TCR Vbeta segments and 13 reverse primers for TCR Jbeta segments. Amplification of the CDR3 region of rearranged TCR beta genes was performed with a multiplex PCR assay on genomic DNA. On the Illumina HiSeq System, the amplified TCR beta libraries were sequenced as 87-base-pair reads. Turning to the authors' computational methods: A later analysis tallied 70 million to 100 million unique TCR beta chains across the 700 or so repertoires, and about 12 million of those chains were shared by two or more donors. A nearest-neighbor algorithm error-corrected the raw reads and collapsed the reads into unique sequences, merging closely related sequences to remove PCR and sequencing errors. V, D and J gene segments were assigned by aligning CDR3 sequences to IMGT reference sequences. For a sequence to be retained, at least a six-nucleotide match to both a V gene segment and a J gene segment was required. A rearrangement was called productive if the CDR3 had no stop codons and remained in frame with V and J, and every other rearrangement was called non-productive. CDR3 was defined by IMGT convention, running from the second conserved V-encoded cysteine to the conserved J-encoded phenylalanine. The earlier analysis of fewer than 750 of the donors excluded sequences that lacked an unambiguous match to a single V gene segment. In an earlier analysis of 450 to 750 of the donors, a V segment was called functional when productive rearrangements were above 56.7%, and segregating when the standard deviation between donors exceeded 5%. A statistical classification framework was developed to diagnose cytomegalovirus status using the catalog of TCR beta chain sequences. A later analysis assigned V and J genes by comparing TCR nucleotide sequences with IMGT/GENE-DB human TR gene sequences. In a later analysis, CDR3 sequences and most-parsimonious VDJ recombination scenarios were assigned using the TCRdist pipeline. In a later analysis, each TCR beta chain was defined by its CDR3 amino acid sequence together with its V-gene family, and reads without a unique V-gene family were excluded. To address suspected cross-contamination and a sequencing artifact, a later analysis removed under 600 highly shared, low-generation-probability nucleotide sequences. In a later analysis, a clonal expansion index for each public chain was calculated from normalized within-repertoire ranks of inferred template counts. Generation probabilities in a later analysis came from a VDJ recombination model fitted to out-of-frame rearrangements, and those results were checked against IGoR. In a later analysis, TCR-TCR, TCR-HLA and TCR-CMV co-occurrence was scored with hypergeometric tests, and a repertoire-size bias correction was applied to TCR pairs. False discovery rates were estimated in a later analysis by permuting HLA or CMV assignments 20 times. In a later analysis, co-occurring TCRs were grouped with DBSCAN, and TCRdist sequence similarity was added when clustering was performed within HLA-allele-positive subsets. Co-occurrence clustering excluded repertoires with fewer than 30,000 or more than 120,000 public chains, plus five with anomalous nucleotide sharing. The clones in this table, taken by TCRdb from immuneACCESS, are in-frame only. Not every clone is retained; where verified, under half of the shortfall comes from an unresolved V gene, and the cause of the rest is unknown. V and J calls and clone size come straight from that table; D and trimming were deduced from the DNA. The table held for this sample gives 80,000 or so clones. The ten largest account for 1.1% of the sample.

The germline V gene gives CDR1 as SGHRS and CDR2 as YFSETQ. Taken from cysteine to phenylalanine, the CDR3 has 15 residues. The kept DNA is CDR3 alone, 45 bases in frame from the first base. V is trimmed back by 0 bases and J by 5 bases, and the junction contains 5 bases that no gene match accounts for. The record originates from a study of cytomegalovirus exposure and HLA in healthy donors (dated by TCRdb to 2017 to 2019). A note on the overall study: According to an earlier analysis of a few hundred of the donors, about 179 million T cells yielded roughly 100 million unique TCR beta sequences and about 300 Gb of sequence data. Approximately 310 gigabases of sequencing data and 70 million to 85 million unique TCR sequences were included in an early release covering about 700 HLA-typed donors. The genetic ancestry cluster associated with self-reported Caucasian donors included around four fifths of the 350 to 500 genotyped donors. The study aimed to test whether signatures of past pathogen exposure could be identified by cataloging public T cell receptors. The study profiled the T cell repertoires of about 720 subjects by immunosequencing and related them to cytomegalovirus serostatus. A separate validation cohort of about 110 different subjects was used in addition to the roughly 640-subject first cohort. The study combined high-throughput TCR immunosequencing, statistical association of individual TCRs with disease status, and machine learning to predict cytomegalovirus infection status. To study patterns of TCR occurrence, a later analysis re-analyzed previously published TCR beta repertoires from around 700 donors and added high-resolution HLA genotyping. The later analysis used no new phenotypic data to find candidate immune exposures, relying instead on TCR beta sequences and their occurrence across donors. An earlier analysis of a few hundred of the donors applied high-throughput TCR beta sequencing to assess whether each TCR beta V gene segment acted as functional or pseudogenic. Alongside the repertoire data, information on donor age, sex, ethnicity and CMV serostatus was compiled. In a later genetic analysis, genome-wide SNP genotypes for about three fifths of the roughly 670 donors were used, and that subset was treated as a discovery cohort. All discovery cohort repertoires had been generated on a single sequencing platform. Class I and class II HLA loci were covered by the typing at four-digit resolution. Typing coverage differed by locus: A, B, C, DRB1 and DQB1 were typed in about 629-640 donors, DQA1 in approximately 520, DPA1 in approximately 600, and DPB1 in around 490. Roughly five DR-DQ haplotypes were treated as single units for association and clustering because of strong linkage in the cohort. On average, over 200,000 unique TCR beta nucleotide sequences were sequenced per donor among some 420 genotyped donors of the cohort, with 15% to 20% of those sequences being non-productive.

Results the study describes overall, beyond this receptor: Strong co-occurrence of HLA alleles, especially DR and DQ, made assigning TCR associations to individual alleles difficult. It was suggested by the authors that the approach could potentially be generalized to other disease states and immunological phenotypes. Correlated functional status among segregating V segments might reflect linkage disequilibrium, but an unknown experimental factor could not be ruled out. V-gene and J-gene trimming of TCR beta chains was associated with a missense DCLRE1C variant in a later genetic analysis, and the association was replicated in an independent cohort. In a later analysis, TCR association rates were found to vary across HLA loci, with the most associated TCRs seen for DRB1 alleles and the fewest for HLA-C alleles. Because counts were too low, under 20 rarely observed V segments, including chromosome 9 orphons, were left out of the earlier analysis of 587 of the donors. Roughly uniform sequencing depth across donors was assumed in presence/absence analyses, although this assumption may not hold. A cluster of highly shared sequence variants was judged likely to be a technical artifact of the sequencing pipeline. A later genetic analysis reported fewer N-insertions in productive TCRs among donors in an Asian-associated ancestry cluster than the roughly 720-donor mean. Some IMGT-functional V segments, including TRBV6-2 and TRBV6-3, could not be distinguished by the 87-base-pair reads and were therefore excluded. A further reported finding was that TCR beta sequences accurately predicted the HLA-A and HLA-B alleles for most subjects in the first cohort. In an earlier analysis of 587 of the donors, most TCR beta V segments were observed in productive rearrangements about 87% or about 30% of the time, broadly matching IMGT annotations. Most TCR sequences were observed very rarely across donors, whereas some public TCRs were present in many individuals. HLA typing was unavailable for some donors at each locus, so association tests used only the typed subset. The classifier was reported to diagnose cytomegalovirus status with high specificity and sensitivity in both the original and validation cohorts. At a false discovery rate of 0.05, a later analysis linked roughly 17,000 TCR beta sequences to specific HLA alleles. A later analysis found that HLA-associated TCR beta chains were more clonally expanded and had lower generation probabilities than equally common non-associated chains. The study listed 164 TCR beta chains as associated with cytomegalovirus. This cohort had only TCR beta chains sequenced, and the lack of alpha or paired-chain data limited which features could be detected. Several of the top co-occurrence clusters appeared to be linked to parvovirus B19, influenza, CMV and Epstein-Barr virus, according to a later analysis. For the cohort, immune exposure information was limited to CMV serostatus. According to a later analysis, most CMV-associated TCR beta chains appeared to be HLA-restricted, and the HLA associations seemed to be driven largely by CMV exposure. In vitro tests confirmed that a few of the cytomegalovirus-associated TCR beta chains recognize cytomegalovirus antigens.

The specimen was PBMCs. This sequence originates from a woman aged 25 to 39 in good health and CMV-seronegative. The rearranged segments are TRBV5-1 and TRBJ2-1; the central 7 bases match TRBD1. The CDR3 reads as follows: CASSLVQGMNNEQFF. The DNA sequence is TGCGCCAGCAGCTTGGTACAGGGGATGAACAATGAGCAGTTCTTC.